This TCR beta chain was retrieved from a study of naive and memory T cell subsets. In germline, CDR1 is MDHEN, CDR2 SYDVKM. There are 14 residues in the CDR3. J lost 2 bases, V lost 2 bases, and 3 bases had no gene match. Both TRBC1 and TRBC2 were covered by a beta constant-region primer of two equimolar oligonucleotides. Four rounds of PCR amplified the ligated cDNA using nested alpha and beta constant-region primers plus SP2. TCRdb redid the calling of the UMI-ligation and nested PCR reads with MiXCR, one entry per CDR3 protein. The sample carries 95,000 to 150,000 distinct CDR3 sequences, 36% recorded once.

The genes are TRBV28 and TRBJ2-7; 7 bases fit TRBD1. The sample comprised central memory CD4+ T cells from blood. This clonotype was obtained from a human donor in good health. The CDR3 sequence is CASSLRQGAYEQYF. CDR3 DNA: TGTGCCAGCAGTTTAAGGCAGGGGGCCTACGAGCAGTACTTC.